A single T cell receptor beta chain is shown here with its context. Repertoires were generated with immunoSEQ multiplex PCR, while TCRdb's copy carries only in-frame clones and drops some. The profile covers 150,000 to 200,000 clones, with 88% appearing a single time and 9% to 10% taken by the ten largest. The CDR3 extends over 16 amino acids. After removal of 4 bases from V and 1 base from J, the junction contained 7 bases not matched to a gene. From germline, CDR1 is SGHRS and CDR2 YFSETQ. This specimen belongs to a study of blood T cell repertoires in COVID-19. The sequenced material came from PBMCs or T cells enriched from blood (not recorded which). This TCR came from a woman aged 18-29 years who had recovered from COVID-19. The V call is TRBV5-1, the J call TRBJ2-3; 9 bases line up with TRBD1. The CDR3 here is CASSPYRDRGTDTQYF. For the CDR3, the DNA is TGCGCCAGCAGCCCCTACCGGGACAGGGGCACAGATACGCAGTATTTT.